The present entry profiles one TCR beta chain with its context. As yet, its antigen is unknown. The data derive from a study of CD8 T cells in ankylosing spondylitis. Notes on the study in general: A motif in TCR beta, a set of under 10 highly homologous variants, appeared characteristic of ankylosing spondylitis blood. In the blood and synovial fluid of reactive arthritis, some motif variants had been previously reported.

The V gene end was trimmed by 1 base and the J gene end by 8 bases; junction bases not matched to a gene: 16. CDR3 length equals 17 residues. Germline CDR1 reads MGHRA; CDR2 reads YSYEKL. TCRdb reprocessed the 5' RACE reads via MiXCR and lists one record per CDR3 protein. The repertoire holds 750,000 to 850,000 distinct CDR3 sequences, around 11% seen once, with around 0.51% in the top ten. Source material: blood, either unsorted or a sorted T cell fraction (not recorded which). This sequence was found in a male donor with ankylosing spondylitis. This chain uses TRBV4-1 with TRBJ1-2; 7 nucleotides line up with TRBD1. CDR3 in DNA: TGCGCCAGCAGCCAAGGGTCCGGGACAGAGGTCTTCGGGGGCTACACCTTC. Translating it yields CASSQGSGTEVFGGYTF.